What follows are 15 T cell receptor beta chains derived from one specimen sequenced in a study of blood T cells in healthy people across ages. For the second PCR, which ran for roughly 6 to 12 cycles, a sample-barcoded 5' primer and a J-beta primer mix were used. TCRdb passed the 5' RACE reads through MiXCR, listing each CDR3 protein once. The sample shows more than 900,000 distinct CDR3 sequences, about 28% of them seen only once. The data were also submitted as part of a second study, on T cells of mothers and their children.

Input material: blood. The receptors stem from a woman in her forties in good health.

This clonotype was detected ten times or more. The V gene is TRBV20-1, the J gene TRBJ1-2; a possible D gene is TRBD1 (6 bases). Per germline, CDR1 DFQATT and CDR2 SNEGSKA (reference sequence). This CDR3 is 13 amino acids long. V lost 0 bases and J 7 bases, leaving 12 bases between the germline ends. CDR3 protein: CSARDLGGSGYTF. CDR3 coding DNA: TGCAGTGCTAGAGACCTAGGGGGTAGTGGCTACACCTTC.

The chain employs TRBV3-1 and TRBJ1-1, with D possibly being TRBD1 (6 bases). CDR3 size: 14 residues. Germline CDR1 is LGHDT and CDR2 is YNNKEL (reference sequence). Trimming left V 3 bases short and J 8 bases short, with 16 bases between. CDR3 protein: CASSHRIIGTEAFF. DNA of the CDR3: TGTGCCAGCAGCCACAGAATTATAGGGACAGAAGCTTTCTTT.

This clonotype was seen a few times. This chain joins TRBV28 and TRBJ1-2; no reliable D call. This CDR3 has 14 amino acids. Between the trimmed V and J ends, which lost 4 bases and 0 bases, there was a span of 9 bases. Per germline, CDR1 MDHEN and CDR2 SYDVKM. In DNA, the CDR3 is TGTGCCAGCAGTTATACCAATTCTAACTATGGCTACACCTTC. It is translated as CASSYTNSNYGYTF.

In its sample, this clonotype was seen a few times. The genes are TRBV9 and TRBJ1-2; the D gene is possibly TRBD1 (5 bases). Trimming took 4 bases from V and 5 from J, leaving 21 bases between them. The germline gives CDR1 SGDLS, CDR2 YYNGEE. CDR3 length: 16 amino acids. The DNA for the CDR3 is TGTGCCAGCAGCCCCCTTCCGGGGCCATTCCAGTATGGCTACACCTTC. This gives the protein CASSPLPGPFQYGYTF.

CDR3 residues: CASSGTGSLLDYGYTF. Here the CDR3 DNA reads TGTGCCAGCAGTGGGACAGGGAGCTTGTTAGACTATGGCTACACCTTC. The chain carries TRBV12-3 or TRBV12-4 and TRBJ1-2; 9 nucleotides align to TRBD1. The CDR3 loop spans 16 amino acids. J lost 3 bases, V lost 5 bases, and 10 bases had no gene match.

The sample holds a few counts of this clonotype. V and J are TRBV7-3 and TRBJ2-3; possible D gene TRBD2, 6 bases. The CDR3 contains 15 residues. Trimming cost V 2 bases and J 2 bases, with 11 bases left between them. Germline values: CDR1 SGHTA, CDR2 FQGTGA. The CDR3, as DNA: TGTGCCAGCAGCTTAGGGCGGGGAGCCACAGATACGCAGTATTTT. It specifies CASSLGRGATDTQYF.

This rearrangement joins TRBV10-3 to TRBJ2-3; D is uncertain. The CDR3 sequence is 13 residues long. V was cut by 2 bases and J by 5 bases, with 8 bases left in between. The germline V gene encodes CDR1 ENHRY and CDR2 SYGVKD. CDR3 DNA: TGTGCCATCAGTGAGCCACCCAGAGATACGCAGTATTTT. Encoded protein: CAISEPPRDTQYF.

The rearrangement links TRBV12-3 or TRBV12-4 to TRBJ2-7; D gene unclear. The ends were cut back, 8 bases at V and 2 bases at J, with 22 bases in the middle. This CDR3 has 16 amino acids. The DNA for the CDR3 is TGTGCCAGCTCCCGAGGAGCTCACAGTGGGACCTACGAGCAGTACTTC. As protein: CASSRGAHSGTYEQYF.

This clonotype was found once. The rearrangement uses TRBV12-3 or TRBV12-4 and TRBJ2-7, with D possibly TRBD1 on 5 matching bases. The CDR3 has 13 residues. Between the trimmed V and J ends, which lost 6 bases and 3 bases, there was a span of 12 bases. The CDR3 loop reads CASSTQTDYEQYF. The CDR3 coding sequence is TGTGCCAGCAGCACTCAGACAGACTACGAGCAGTACTTC.

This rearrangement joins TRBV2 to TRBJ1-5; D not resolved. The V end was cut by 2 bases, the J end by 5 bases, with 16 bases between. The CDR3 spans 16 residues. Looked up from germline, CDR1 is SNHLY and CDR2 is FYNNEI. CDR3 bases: TGTGCCAGCAGTGAAATAGGGCAGTTTTACGATCAGCCCCAGCATTTT. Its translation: CASSEIGQFYDQPQHF.

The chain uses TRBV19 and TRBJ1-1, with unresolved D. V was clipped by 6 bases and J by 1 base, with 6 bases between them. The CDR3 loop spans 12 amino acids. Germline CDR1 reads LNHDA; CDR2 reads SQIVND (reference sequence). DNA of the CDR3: TGTGCCAGTAGACATTCGAACACTGAAGCTTTCTTT. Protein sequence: CASRHSNTEAFF.

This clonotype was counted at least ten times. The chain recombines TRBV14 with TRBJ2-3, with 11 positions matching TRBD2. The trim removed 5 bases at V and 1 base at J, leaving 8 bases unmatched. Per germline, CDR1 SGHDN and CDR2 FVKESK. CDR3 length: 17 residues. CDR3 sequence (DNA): TGTGCCAGCAGCGTGGGACTAGCGGCCTTTGGCACAGATACGCAGTATTTT. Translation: CASSVGLAAFGTDTQYF.

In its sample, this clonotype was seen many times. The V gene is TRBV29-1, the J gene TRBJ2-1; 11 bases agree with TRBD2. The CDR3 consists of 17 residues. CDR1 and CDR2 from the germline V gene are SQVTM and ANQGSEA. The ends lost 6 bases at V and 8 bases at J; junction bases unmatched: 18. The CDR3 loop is CSVGRLRLAGTRYEQFF. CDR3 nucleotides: TGCAGCGTGGGACGACTACGACTAGCGGGGACACGATATGAGCAGTTCTTC.

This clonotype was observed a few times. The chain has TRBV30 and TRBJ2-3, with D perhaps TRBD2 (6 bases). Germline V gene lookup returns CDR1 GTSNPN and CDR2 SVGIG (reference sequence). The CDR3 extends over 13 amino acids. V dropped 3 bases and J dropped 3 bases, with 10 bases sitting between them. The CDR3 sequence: CAWSRDSTDTQYF. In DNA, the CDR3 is TGTGCCTGGAGCAGGGACTCAACAGATACGCAGTATTTT.

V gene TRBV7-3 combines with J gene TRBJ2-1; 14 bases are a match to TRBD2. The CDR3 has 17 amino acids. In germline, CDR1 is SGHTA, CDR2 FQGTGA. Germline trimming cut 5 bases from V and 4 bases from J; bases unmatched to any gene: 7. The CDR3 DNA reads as TGTGCCAGCAGCCGCGGACTAGCGGGGGGCCAATACAATGAGCAGTTCTTC. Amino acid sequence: CASSRGLAGGQYNEQFF.